What follows are 18 T cell receptor beta chains derived from one specimen sequenced in a study of control samples from healthy donors and cancer patients. Sequencing was performed with immunoSEQ multiplex PCR; in TCRdb, only in-frame clones are kept and a portion is missing. The repertoire holds tens of thousands of clones, with about four fifths as singletons. The sample comprised blood. Receptors originate from a man aged 45-65 years in good health.

The chain uses TRBV14 and TRBJ1-3; no firm D call. CDR3 length equals 11 residues. The germline V and J ends were trimmed by 5 bases and 4 bases, with 3 bases remaining between them. CDR1 and CDR2 from the germline V gene are SGHDN and FVKESK. The CDR3 DNA reads TGTGCCAGCAGCGAAGGAAACACCATATATTTT. This encodes CASSEGNTIYF. The full variable domain, rest sourced from reference TRBV14 and TRBJ1-3, is EAGVTQFPSHSVIEKGQTVTLRCDPISGHDNLYWYRRVMGKEIKFLLHFVKESKQDESGMPNNRFLAERTGGTYSTLKVQPAELEDSGVYFCASSEGNTIYFGEGSWLTVV.

The CDR3 sequence: CASSETSGSPTDTQYF. The CDR3 DNA reads as TGTGCCAGCAGCGAAACTAGCGGGAGCCCCACAGATACGCAGTATTTT. The J gene is TRBJ2-3, the V gene TRBV6-1, with 11 bases lining up with TRBD2. V dropped 6 bases and J dropped 2; count of bases not matched to a gene: 7. The germline V gene encodes CDR1 MNHNS and CDR2 SASEGT. The CDR3 runs to 16 residues.

This clone was observed a handful of times. This chain links TRBV5-1 with TRBJ1-2; D is unclear. CDR1 and CDR2 (germline): SGHRS, YFSETQ. The ends were cut back, 0 bases at V and 2 bases at J, with 8 bases in the middle. This CDR3 is 14 amino acids long. CDR3 nucleotides: TGCGCCAGCAGCTTGGTGACACAAAACTATGGCTACACCTTC. It translates to CASSLVTQNYGYTF.

The J gene is TRBJ2-7, the V gene TRBV12-3 or TRBV12-4; no clear D. V lost 3 bases and J lost 1, with 7 bases in between. This CDR3 is built from 13 residues. The CDR3 reads CASSLMGSYEQYF. The CDR3 nucleotides read TGTGCCAGCAGTTTGATGGGTTCCTACGAGCAGTACTTC.

The chain has TRBV10-3 and TRBJ1-5, with D unresolved. Trimming took off 8 bases at V and 3 bases at J, with 11 bases between the two ends. CDR3 length equals 13 residues. Germline lookup yields CDR1 ENHRY and CDR2 SYGVKD. CDR3 sequence: CAIVGQINQPQHF. As DNA, the CDR3 is TGTGCCATCGTTGGGCAGATCAATCAGCCCCAGCATTTT.

This clone was recorded at least ten times. This chain uses TRBV6-4 with TRBJ2-6; D is unclear. The germline V gene has CDR1 MRHNA and CDR2 SNTAGT. Trimming took off 2 bases at V and 0 bases at J, with 2 bases between the two ends. The CDR3 runs to 14 residues. This CDR3 reads CASSDGSGANVLTF. CDR3 nucleotide sequence: TGTGCCAGCAGTGACGGCTCTGGGGCCAACGTCCTGACTTTC.

The CDR3 sequence: CASSYHAYEQYF. Here the CDR3 DNA reads TGTGCCAGCAGTTACCATGCTTACGAGCAGTACTTC. V usage is TRBV6-2 or TRBV6-3 and J usage is TRBJ2-7; D not resolved. CDR3 length equals 12 residues. Trimming took off 2 bases at V and 4 bases at J, with 6 bases between the two ends. The germline CDR1 and CDR2 sequences are MNHEY and SVGEGT.

This clone turned up a few times. V usage is TRBV11-3 and J usage is TRBJ2-3, with 9 nucleotides matching TRBD2. Trimming cost V 5 bases and J 1 base; bases outside gene matches: 4. The CDR3 loop spans 15 amino acids. CDR1 and CDR2 from the germline V gene are SGHNT and YENEEA. This chain's CDR3 is CASSRRLAGTDTQYF. Here the CDR3 DNA reads TGTGCCAGCAGCCGCCGACTAGCGGGCACAGATACGCAGTATTTT.

The CDR3 here is CASSRLSGRASIGSYNEQFF. Written as DNA, the CDR3 is TGCGCCAGCAGTCGACTTAGCGGGAGGGCCTCCATAGGCTCCTACAATGAGCAGTTCTTC. The gene calls are TRBV23-1 and TRBJ2-1; 11 nucleotides match TRBD2. TRBV23-1 is given ORF status, its function remaining uncertain. J lost 0 bases, V lost 4 bases, and 14 bases had no gene match. There are 20 residues in the CDR3.

V and J are TRBV11-3 and TRBJ2-2; no clear D gene. V lost 1 base and J 9 bases, leaving 9 bases between the germline ends. Germline assignment: CDR1 SGHNT and CDR2 YENEEA. This CDR3 is built from 13 residues. The CDR3: CASSLGRARELFF. The CDR3 DNA sequence: TGTGCCAGCAGCTTAGGTCGTGCCCGGGAGCTGTTTTTT.

The V call is TRBV11-3, the J call TRBJ2-7; 9 positions match TRBD1. This CDR3 spans 15 amino acids. Germline CDR1 reads SGHNT; CDR2 reads YENEEA. The V and J ends lost 3 bases and 6 bases, in that order; junction bases with no gene match: 9. The CDR3 coding sequence is TGTGCCAGCAGCTTGAGGGACAGGGTTTCGGTCGAGCAGTACTTC. This translates into CASSLRDRVSVEQYF. The full variable domain, with the rest looked up from reference TRBV11-3 and TRBJ2-7, is EAGVVQSPRYKIIEKKQPVAFWCNPISGHNTLYWYLQNLGQGPELLIRYENEEAVDDSQLPKDRFSAERLKGVDSTLKIQPAELGDSAVYLCASSLRDRVSVEQYFGPGTRLTVT.

CDR3 in amino acids: CASRQGTGNEQFF. The CDR3, as DNA: TGTGCCAGCCGGCAGGGTACAGGGAATGAGCAGTTCTTC. The chain combines TRBV2 with TRBJ2-1; possible D gene TRBD1, 6 bases. The V end lost 8 bases, the J end lost 7 bases, and 15 bases lay between the germline ends. The CDR3 is 13 residues long. Germline CDR1 SNHLY, CDR2 FYNNEI.

The chain links TRBV6-6 to TRBJ2-1; TRBD2 matches at 8 bases. Per the germline V gene, CDR1 is MNHNY and CDR2 is SVGAGI (reference sequence). Germline trimming cut 5 bases from V and 7 bases from J; bases unmatched to any gene: 10. The CDR3 consists of 15 residues. The CDR3 region has the DNA TGTGCCAGCAGTCACGGGGGGGCAGGTTTAAATGAGCAGTTCTTC. This gives the protein CASSHGGAGLNEQFF.

V is TRBV5-1 and J is TRBJ2-1; 9 bases are shared with TRBD2. CDR1 is SGHRS and CDR2 is YFSETQ in the germline V gene. With V trimmed by 1 base and J by 6 bases, 5 bases remained unmatched. This CDR3 is built from 15 residues. For the CDR3, the DNA is TGCGCCAGCAGCTTGATACTAGCGGGTGGCAATGAGCAGTTCTTC. Translated: CASSLILAGGNEQFF.

This sequence joins TRBV30 and TRBJ2-7; no firm D call. V lost 0 bases, J lost 3 bases, and 6 bases lay in between. The germline gives CDR1 GTSNPN, CDR2 SVGIG (reference sequence). The CDR3 spans 12 residues. The CDR3 here is CAWSVNRYEQYF. The DNA of the CDR3 is TGTGCCTGGAGTGTAAACCGCTACGAGCAGTACTTC. The full variable domain, its missing parts supplied by reference TRBV30 and TRBJ2-7, is SQTIHQWPATLVQPVGSPLSLECTVEGTSNPNLYWYRQAAGRGLQLLFYSVGIGQISSEVPQNLSASRPQDRQFILSSKKLLLSDSGFYLCAWSVNRYEQYFGPGTRLTVT.

The chain carries TRBV6-2 or TRBV6-3 and TRBJ1-4, with D tentatively TRBD1 (5 bases). Germline assignment: CDR1 MNHEY and CDR2 SVGEGT. Trimming removed 5 bases from V and 5 bases from J, with 9 bases in between. This CDR3 contains 13 residues. The CDR3 nucleotides read TGTGCCAGCAGTCGACAGATGAATGAAAAACTGTTTTTT. Protein sequence: CASSRQMNEKLFF.

The chain carries TRBV11-2 and TRBJ2-1; D perhaps matches TRBD2 (5 bases). Per the germline V gene, CDR1 is SGHAT and CDR2 is FQNNGV. The CDR3 is 14 residues long. Trimming took 5 bases from V and 3 from J, leaving 11 bases between them. CDR3 nucleotides: TGTGCCAGCAGCCCCGGACTGGTCTACAATGAGCAGTTCTTC. Translated, it gives CASSPGLVYNEQFF. Together with reference TRBV11-2 and TRBJ2-1, the CDR3 gives the full variable domain: EAGVAQSPRYKIIEKRQSVAFWCNPISGHATLYWYQQILGQGPKLLIQFQNNGVVDDSQLPKDRFSAERLKGVDSTLKIQPAKLEDSAVYLCASSPGLVYNEQFFGPGTRLTVL.

This clone was picked up a small number of times. The CDR3 protein is CASSHLPGGSYNEQFF. DNA for the CDR3: TGTGCCAGCAGTCACTTGCCAGGCGGGTCCTACAATGAGCAGTTCTTC. This chain joins TRBV21-1 and TRBJ2-1; TRBD2 reflects the table's D call only, with no check against the DNA. TRBV21-1 is a pseudogene. The CDR3 totals 16 residues.